Listed below are T cell receptor beta chains from one sample, sequenced in a study of OX40 agonist ivuxolimab in advanced cancers. The assay was immunoSEQ multiplex PCR, and TCRdb's table has in-frame clones only and misses some. This repertoire shows just under 45,000 clones, less than 85% found once; its top ten account for over 3.5%. The sequencing used CD4+ or CD8+ T cells sorted from blood, collected in a trial of the OX40 agonist ivuxolimab. These receptors were obtained from an adult with an advanced solid tumor such as melanoma, head and neck, liver or kidney cancer. Both conserved end residues are trimmed from each CDR3. D genes are given only for firm matches. Some rows have no size entry. The others give once, few or many, or a class for an expanded clone.

>few|TRBV7-6|13|NA
ASSLVDYPSTEAF
>NA|TRBV2|12|NA
ASRLRGSSYEQY
>NA|TRBV7-7|11|NA
ASSLTQNTEAF
>few|TRBV5-4|13|NA
ASSSTGTTFYEQY
>NA|TRBV6-5|12|NA
ASTKAGTNWGYT
>NA|TRBV7-8|16|NA
ASSTRLAPGVFSYEQY
>NA|TRBV28|17|TRBD2
ASSSSGTSGGGSYNEQF
>once|TRBV29-1|16|TRBD2
SVERLAGGVRGKETQY
>NA|TRBV5-1|14|NA
ASSLGGQLAKNIQY
>NA|TRBV28|15|TRBD1
ASSLWLGGDPNEKLF
>NA|TRBV7-9|14|TRBD2
ASSPQGLAGGDTQY
>NA|TRBV19|11|TRBD1
ASSRDRNEKLF
>NA|TRBV5-1|13|NA
ASSLASGGGETQY
>few|TRBV11-1|12|NA
ASSQDLSLRGYT
>NA|TRBV7-2|16|TRBD2
ASSLGTSGRRLSYEQY
>NA|TRBV10-3|13|NA
AISERAGQGNEQF
>NA|TRBV10-3|12|NA
AISEVLSHNEQF
>once|TRBV30|14|NA
AWSEGNPLGNQPQH
>NA|TRBV4-1|13|NA
ASSQALGRAGELF
>NA|TRBV12-5|13|TRBD1
ASGPDRGDNTEAF
>NA|TRBV4-2|13|TRBD1
ASSQERTGRYEQY
>NA|TRBV25-1|10|NA
ASSRGAGELF
>NA|TRBV7-8|14|TRBD2
ASSLVGGTTYNEQF
>NA|TRBV5-4|12|NA
ASSSDSPTDTQY
>NA|TRBV2|12|TRBD1
ASRRDSRNQPQH
>few|TRBV11-2|12|TRBD1
ASSFFKGAGEAF
>NA|TRBV18|14|TRBD2
ASSPFPSGSTDTQY
>once|TRBV19|12|NA
ASSILLRSDEQY